The next 18 T cell receptor beta chains were all read from a single sample in a study of Graves' ophthalmopathy and Graves' hyperthyroidism. Amplified material comprised TCR beta CDR3 regions derived from RNA transcripts. The first-round RT-PCR employed HTBI primers together with the Qiagen OneStep RT-PCR kit. A multiplex PCR was then performed as the second round. In TCRdb, the multiplex PCR reads were re-called with MiXCR into one record per CDR3 protein. The profile shows about 740,000 distinct CDR3 sequences, roughly 41% of them singletons. The sequenced sample was peripheral blood. These receptors were collected from an adult man with Graves' ophthalmopathy.

CDR3 residues: CASSPSGFTEAFF. In DNA form, the CDR3 reads TGTGCCAGCAGCCCATCAGGGTTCACTGAAGCTTTCTTT. The rearrangement joins TRBV7-9 to TRBJ1-1; tentatively, D is TRBD1 (5 bases). Trimming shortened V by 5 bases and J by 4 bases, and 11 bases separated the two germline ends. The CDR3 extends over 13 amino acids. The germline gives CDR1 SEHNR, CDR2 FQNEAQ (reference sequence).

This clonotype has a count of ten or more. The CDR3 spells CASSSLAGQETQYF. CDR3 DNA: TGCGCCAGCAGCTCACTAGCGGGACAAGAGACCCAGTACTTC. The genes are TRBV5-1 and TRBJ2-5, with 10 bases that match TRBD2. This CDR3 is built from 14 residues. The ends lost 3 bases at V and 2 bases at J; junction bases unmatched: 1. The germline V gene encodes CDR1 SGHRS and CDR2 YFSETQ.

CDR3 sequence: CASSLDTGEGGTEAFF. As DNA, the CDR3 is TGTGCCAGCAGCTTGGACACAGGGGAAGGAGGCACTGAAGCTTTCTTT. This chain links TRBV5-4 with TRBJ1-1, with 7 bases fitting TRBD1. The CDR3 sequence is 16 residues long. Germline V gives CDR1 SGHNT, CDR2 YYREEE (reference sequence). V shed 0 bases and J 4 bases; nucleotides not matched to a gene: 9.

J is TRBJ1-2 and V is TRBV7-9; possibly TRBD1 for D (5 bases). This CDR3 has 14 amino acids. Per germline, CDR1 SEHNR and CDR2 FQNEAQ (reference sequence). Trimming took 4 bases from V and 5 from J, leaving 14 bases between them. The CDR3 bases are TGTGCCAGCAGCTATCAGGGACGGACTTATGGCTACACCTTC. This sequence encodes CASSYQGRTYGYTF.

This clonotype was counted at least ten times. The genes are TRBV5-1 and TRBJ1-3, with unresolved D. There are 14 residues in the CDR3. V shed 0 bases and J shed 2 bases, with 6 bases lying between them. Germline loops: CDR1 SGHRS, CDR2 YFSETQ. The DNA of the CDR3 is TGCGCCAGCAGCTTGGGCAAAGCTGGAAACACCATATATTTT. Translated, it gives CASSLGKAGNTIYF. Filled out from reference TRBV5-1 and TRBJ1-3, the complete variable domain reads KAGVTQTPRYLIKTRGQQVTLSCSPISGHRSVSWYQQTPGQGLQFLFEYFSETQRNKGNFPGRFSGRQFSNSRSEMNVSTLELGDSALYLCASSLGKAGNTIYFGEGSWLTVV.

This clonotype was found a few times. The chain combines TRBV10-3 with TRBJ1-1; maybe TRBD1 (5 bases). V lost 0 bases and J lost 0, with 11 bases in between. This CDR3 has 16 residues. Germline loops: CDR1 ENHRY, CDR2 SYGVKD. DNA of the CDR3: TGTGCCATCAGTGAGTCTCGGGGGTCTTTGAACACTGAAGCTTTCTTT. Protein: CAISESRGSLNTEAFF.

This clonotype has at least ten counts. The chain joins TRBV24-1 to TRBJ1-2; weak D call: TRBD1 (5 bases). CDR1 KGHDR and CDR2 SFDVKD come from the germline V gene. The CDR3 runs 12 residues. V lost 10 bases, J lost 4 bases, and 12 bases lay in between. The CDR3 DNA reads TGTGCCACAGGGGACTTACTCTATGGCTACACCTTC. Translating gives CATGDLLYGYTF.

This clonotype was recorded many times. The rearrangement uses TRBV5-1 and TRBJ2-7, with D tentatively TRBD1 (5 bases). V was cut by 5 bases and J by 3 bases, with 12 bases left in between. CDR3 length: 13 amino acids. CDR1 is SGHRS, CDR2 YFSETQ, per germline. The CDR3 DNA reads as TGCGCCAGCAGGGACACCCGAAACTACGAGCAGTACTTC. It is translated as CASRDTRNYEQYF. The variable domain in full, with the rest retrieved from reference TRBV5-1 and TRBJ2-7, is KAGVTQTPRYLIKTRGQQVTLSCSPISGHRSVSWYQQTPGQGLQFLFEYFSETQRNKGNFPGRFSGRQFSNSRSEMNVSTLELGDSALYLCASRDTRNYEQYFGPGTRLTVT.

Only a few counts were recorded for this clonotype. CDR3 loop: CASSPTDREETQYF. Here the CDR3 DNA reads TGTGCCAGCAGCCCGACCGACAGGGAAGAGACCCAGTACTTC. The rearrangement joins TRBV13 to TRBJ2-5, with 7 bases fitting TRBD1. Germline V gene data show CDR1 as PRHDT and CDR2 as FYEKMQ (reference sequence). The CDR3 consists of 14 residues. Trimming at V came to 5 bases and at J to 3 bases, leaving 6 bases not matched to a gene. Together with reference TRBV13 and TRBJ2-5, the CDR3 gives the full variable domain: AAGVIQSPRHLIKEKRETATLKCYPIPRHDTVYWYQQGPGQDPQFLISFYEKMQSDKGSIPDRFSAQQFSDYHSELNMSSLELGDSALYFCASSPTDREETQYFGPGTRLLVL.

This clonotype was counted a few times. The V call is TRBV7-9, the J call TRBJ1-1, with D possibly TRBD1 on 5 matching bases. Germline CDR1 reads SEHNR; CDR2 reads FQNEAQ (reference sequence). CDR3 length: 15 residues. V dropped 2 bases and J dropped 0 bases, with 10 bases sitting between them. The CDR3 coding sequence is TGTGCCAGCAGCTTACAGGGATACATGAACACTGAAGCTTTCTTT. Amino acid sequence: CASSLQGYMNTEAFF.

This chain links TRBV10-3 with TRBJ2-7; 7 positions agree with TRBD1. CDR1 is ENHRY, CDR2 SYGVKD, per germline. The CDR3 sequence is 14 residues long. V lost 7 bases to trimming and J lost 2 bases; unmatched junction nucleotides: 8. CDR3 protein: CAINPGQTAYEQYF. In nucleotides, the CDR3 is TGTGCCATCAACCCGGGACAGACCGCCTACGAGCAGTACTTC.

The chain uses TRBV9 and TRBJ2-2; no reliable D call. Germline V gene data show CDR1 as SGDLS and CDR2 as YYNGEE. Trimming pared 0 bases from V and 5 bases from J, leaving 8 bases between. CDR3 size: 14 residues. CDR3 sequence (DNA): TGTGCCAGCAGCGTAGCTTTGGGAACCGGGGAGCTGTTTTTT. Its translation is CASSVALGTGELFF.

Note on this clonotype: Given a far larger clone just one base away, this is likely a sequencing read error. The final CDR3 position lacks the conserved phenylalanine or tryptophan, pointing to a likely read error. This chain uses TRBV20-1 with TRBJ2-5; 12 bases line up with TRBD2. Germline loops: CDR1 DFQATT, CDR2 SNEGSKA (reference sequence). After removal of 3 bases from V and 5 bases from J, the junction contained 1 base not matched to a gene. The CDR3 runs 13 residues. The CDR3 nucleotides are TGCAGTGCTAGGGGACTAGCGGGCGAGACCCAGTACTGC. It specifies CSARGLAGETQYC.

This clonotype was counted a single time. Being one base from a much bigger clone, this may be a read error. The conserved phenylalanine or tryptophan normally closing the CDR3 is absent here, so this likely arose from a read error. This chain connects TRBV29-1 to TRBJ2-5; D gene ambiguous. Per germline, CDR1 SQVTM and CDR2 ANQGSEA. There are 11 residues in the CDR3. Trimming shortened V by 2 bases and J by 5 bases, and 6 bases separated the two germline ends. This CDR3 is CSVESRETQYL. Here the CDR3 DNA reads TGCAGCGTTGAAAGTAGGGAGACCCAGTACCTC.

The V gene is TRBV19, the J gene TRBJ1-2; 9 positions match TRBD1. Germline assignment: CDR1 LNHDA and CDR2 SQIVND (reference sequence). This CDR3 has 15 residues. Trimming took 9 bases from V and 8 from J; bases not matched to a gene: 16. The CDR3, as DNA: TGTGCCAGCAGCCCGGCCAGGGGACAGGGCCCGGGCTACACCTTC. Translating gives CASSPARGQGPGYTF.

This clonotype has only a few counts. The gene calls are TRBV27 and TRBJ2-7, with TRBD2 as a possible D gene (5 bases). The germline V and J ends were trimmed by 3 bases and 3 bases, with 12 bases remaining between them. The CDR3 is 14 residues long. The V gene's germline CDR1 is MNHEY and CDR2 SMNVEV (reference sequence). In DNA, the CDR3 is TGTGCCAGCAGTTTTTCCGGGGAGCACTACGAGCAGTACTTC. It yields the protein CASSFSGEHYEQYF.

This clonotype was counted ten times or more. V and J are TRBV2 and TRBJ1-6; D is ambiguous. Trimming cost V 8 bases and J 7 bases, with 15 bases left between them. The V gene's germline CDR1 is SNHLY and CDR2 FYNNEI. The CDR3 loop spans 14 amino acids. The CDR3 is CASLKDLWNSPLHF. In DNA form, the CDR3 reads TGTGCCAGCCTCAAGGACCTGTGGAATTCACCCCTCCACTTT. Filled out from reference TRBV2 and TRBJ1-6, the complete variable domain reads EPEVTQTPSHQVTQMGQEVILRCVPISNHLYFYWYRQILGQKVEFLVSFYNNEISEKSEIFDDQFSVERPDGSNFTLKIRSTKLEDSAMYFCASLKDLWNSPLHFGNGTRLTVT.

The rearrangement joins TRBV5-6 to TRBJ1-5; 11 bases align to TRBD1. The CDR3 runs 16 residues. Germline CDR1 is SGHDT and CDR2 is YYEEEE. The V and J ends lost 5 bases and 4 bases, in that order; junction bases with no gene match: 8. CDR3 in amino acids: CASSFGQGASNQPQHF. The CDR3 nucleotides are TGTGCCAGCAGTTTTGGACAGGGGGCCTCTAATCAGCCCCAGCATTTT.